These 28 T cell receptor beta chains came from one sample sequenced in a study of cytomegalovirus exposure and HLA in healthy donors. PCR amplification relied on 60 Vbeta primers (plus 13 Jbeta primers). The repertoire was sequenced with immunoSEQ multiplex PCR; TCRdb's copy has only in-frame clones and lacks some. Of around 150,000 clones listed, 87% are singletons. The sequenced material came from PBMCs. The receptor source for this set is a woman in her twenties or thirties in good health and CMV-seronegative.

V usage is TRBV7-9 and J usage is TRBJ2-5, with D perhaps TRBD2 (5 bases). The DNA end favors TRBJ2-7, so the J call may be wrong. The V gene's germline CDR1 is SEHNR and CDR2 FQNEAQ (reference sequence). The length of the CDR3 is 13 residues. The CDR3 DNA follows: TGTGCCAGCGGAGGCCCCTTGTACTACGAGCAGTACTTC. Translating it yields CASGGPLYYEQYF.

The rearrangement joins TRBV4-3 to TRBJ1-2, with 8 bases aligning to TRBD1. Germline V gene data show CDR1 as LGHNA and CDR2 as YSLEER. CDR3 size: 13 residues. V was pared by 6 bases and J by 5 bases, with 5 bases of the junction left unmatched. The CDR3 nucleotides are TGCGCCAGCAGTAGGACAGGGCTTTATGGCTACACCTTC. Its translation is CASSRTGLYGYTF.

The chain links TRBV9 to TRBJ1-1; D possibly corresponds to TRBD1 (6 bases). CDR3 size: 14 residues. V lost 6 bases to trimming and J lost 2 bases, with 14 bases between them. From germline, CDR1 is SGDLS and CDR2 YYNGEE. The CDR3 DNA is TGTGCCAGCAACCGCGGGGGGCGTAACACTGAAGCTTTCTTT. It is translated as CASNRGGRNTEAFF. The whole variable domain, filled in from reference TRBV9 and TRBJ1-1, reads DSGVTQTPKHLITATGQRVTLRCSPRSGDLSVYWYQQSLDQGLQFLIQYYNGEERAKGNILERFSAQQFPDLHSELNLSSLELGDSALYFCASNRGGRNTEAFFGQGTRLTVV.

The chain is built from TRBV5-1 and TRBJ2-2; TRBD1 matches 8 bases. Trimming cost V 4 bases and J 7 bases; bases outside gene matches: 6. This CDR3 has 14 residues. Germline V gene data show CDR1 as SGHRS and CDR2 as YFSETQ. The CDR3 sequence is CASSRGQGLGELFF. The CDR3 region has the DNA TGCGCCAGCAGCCGTGGACAGGGCCTCGGGGAGCTGTTTTTT.

This clone was observed once. This rearrangement joins TRBV5-1 to TRBJ1-1; D perhaps matches TRBD1 (5 bases). The ends were cut back, 0 bases at V and 6 bases at J, with 9 bases in the middle. There are 13 residues in the CDR3. The germline CDR1 and CDR2 sequences are SGHRS and YFSETQ. The CDR3 reads CASSLAWGSEAFF. Written as DNA, the CDR3 is TGCGCCAGCAGCTTGGCCTGGGGCTCTGAAGCTTTCTTT.

The chain recombines TRBV4-1 with TRBJ2-3, with 7 nucleotides matching TRBD2. From germline, CDR1 is MGHRA and CDR2 YSYEKL. CDR3 length: 14 residues. J was trimmed by 6 bases and V by 4 bases; bases with no gene match: 7. CDR3 in amino acids: CASSLRLAGDTQYF. The CDR3 DNA is TGCGCCAGCAGCCTGAGACTAGCCGGGGATACGCAGTATTTT.

The CDR3 protein is CASSTPGLQSSYEQYF. DNA of the CDR3: TGTGCCAGCAGTACTCCGGGACTACAGAGCTCCTACGAGCAGTACTTC. The chain recombines TRBV27 with TRBJ2-7; 7 positions agree with TRBD2. CDR1 MNHEY and CDR2 SMNVEV come from the germline V gene (reference sequence). J gave up 0 bases and V 5 bases, and 10 bases lay outside the gene matches. The CDR3 contains 16 residues.

This chain joins TRBV21-1 and TRBJ1-5; the table's TRBD1 call for D was not verified on the DNA. TRBV21-1 is flagged as a pseudogene. The CDR3 loop spans 14 amino acids. The CDR3: CASSKGQGGQPQHF. CDR3 nucleotide sequence: TGTGCCAGCAGCAAAGGACAGGGGGGTCAGCCCCAGCATTTT.

The chain has TRBV5-4 and TRBJ2-5, with TRBD2 matching 9 bases. CDR3 length: 15 residues. Germline values: CDR1 SGHNT, CDR2 YYREEE (reference sequence). The trim removed 2 bases at V and 1 base at J, leaving 3 bases unmatched. This CDR3 is CASSLAGGTQETQYF. Here the CDR3 DNA reads TGTGCCAGCAGCTTAGCGGGGGGCACCCAAGAGACCCAGTACTTC.

The DNA of the CDR3 is TGTGCCAGCAGCCAATGGGGGGGCTCTGGAAACACCATATATTTT. It translates to CASSQWGGSGNTIYF. The chain joins TRBV14 to TRBJ1-3; D may be TRBD1 (5 bases). The length of the CDR3 is 15 residues. Germline CDR1 and CDR2: SGHDN and FVKESK. Trimming pared 2 bases from V and 0 bases from J, leaving 8 bases between.

The chain employs TRBV6-6 and TRBJ1-2; D might be TRBD1 (6 bases). In germline, CDR1 is MNHNY, CDR2 SVGAGI (reference sequence). V lost 6 bases and J 4 bases, leaving 12 bases between the germline ends. The CDR3 has 13 amino acids. Here the CDR3 DNA reads TGTGCCAGCAGCTCCGGGACATTCTATGGCTACACCTTC. It specifies CASSSGTFYGYTF.

V usage is TRBV7-7 and J usage is TRBJ2-2, with D tentatively TRBD1 (6 bases). Germline CDR1 and CDR2: SSHAT and FNYEAQ (reference sequence). The CDR3 covers 13 residues. Trimming left V 5 bases short and J 6 bases short, with 10 bases between. This chain's CDR3 is CASSPGQPGELFF. CDR3 bases: TGTGCCAGCAGCCCCGGACAGCCCGGGGAGCTGTTTTTT.

The J gene is TRBJ2-7, the V gene TRBV4-1; a possible D gene is TRBD1 (6 bases). The CDR3 consists of 15 residues. V was cut by 1 base and J by 2 bases, with 12 bases left in between. The V gene's germline CDR1 is MGHRA and CDR2 YSYEKL. CDR3 residues: CASSQVGQSTYEQYF. CDR3 bases: TGCGCCAGCAGCCAAGTCGGACAGTCCACCTACGAGCAGTACTTC.

The table lists this clone with a count of one. The chain links TRBV5-1 to TRBJ2-3; 15 bases map to TRBD2. V gave up 0 bases and J gave up 4 bases; unmatched junction bases: 9. The CDR3 is 19 residues long. Germline V gene sequence: CDR1 SGHRS, CDR2 YFSETQ. CDR3 residues: CASSLEWTSGRAFADTQYF. The CDR3 DNA sequence: TGCGCCAGCAGCTTGGAGTGGACTAGCGGGAGGGCCTTCGCAGATACGCAGTATTTT.

J is TRBJ1-1 and V is TRBV5-1; D not certain. This CDR3 is 14 amino acids long. Trimming shortened V by 4 bases and J by 0 bases, and 10 bases separated the two germline ends. Germline V gene sequence: CDR1 SGHRS, CDR2 YFSETQ. This CDR3 reads CASSGSLLNTEAFF. The DNA of the CDR3 is TGCGCCAGCAGCGGCAGTTTACTGAACACTGAAGCTTTCTTT.

The chain links TRBV30 to TRBJ1-5, with D unclear. V was cut by 2 bases and J by 0 bases, with 8 bases left in between. In germline, CDR1 is GTSNPN, CDR2 SVGIG (reference sequence). This CDR3 has 14 amino acids. The CDR3 loop reads CAWSSLYSNQPQHF. The CDR3 DNA sequence: TGTGCCTGGAGTTCCCTTTATAGCAATCAGCCCCAGCATTTT.

The rearrangement uses TRBV7-2 and TRBJ1-3, with 10 nucleotides matching TRBD1. The CDR3 contains 17 residues. Germline V gene data show CDR1 as SGHTA and CDR2 as FQGNSA. V was clipped by 5 bases and J by 1 base; unmatched bases: 8. For the CDR3, the DNA is TGTGCCAGCAGCCGCATCTGGACAGGGGGTTCTGGAAACACCATATATTTT. This sequence encodes CASSRIWTGGSGNTIYF. The variable domain in full, with the rest retrieved from reference TRBV7-2 and TRBJ1-3, is GAGVSQSPSNKVTEKGKDVELRCDPISGHTALYWYRQSLGQGLEFLIYFQGNSAPDKSGLPSDRFSAERTGGSVSTLTIQRTQQEDSAVYLCASSRIWTGGSGNTIYFGEGSWLTVV.

The rearrangement links TRBV5-1 to TRBJ2-1; 15 nucleotides match TRBD2. The CDR3 contains 18 residues. Germline V gene lookup returns CDR1 SGHRS and CDR2 YFSETQ. V gave up 2 bases and J gave up 2 bases; unmatched junction bases: 5. In nucleotides, the CDR3 is TGCGCCAGCAGCTTCGGACTAGCGGGGGGGCACACCTACAATGAGCAGTTCTTC. It yields the protein CASSFGLAGGHTYNEQFF.

This clone was observed once. This rearrangement joins TRBV7-9 to TRBJ2-7, with TRBD2 matching over 7 bases. The CDR3 has 16 residues. V was clipped by 3 bases and J by 3 bases; unmatched bases: 11. In germline, CDR1 is SEHNR, CDR2 FQNEAQ (reference sequence). Here the CDR3 reads CASSFETTRGSYEQYF. CDR3 DNA: TGTGCCAGCAGCTTTGAGACAACCCGCGGGAGCTACGAGCAGTACTTC.

The V call is TRBV4-3, the J call TRBJ1-5; no firm D call. Per germline, CDR1 LGHNA and CDR2 YSLEER. With 0 bases removed from V and 2 bases from J, the gap between germline ends came to 8 bases. The CDR3 extends over 15 amino acids. The CDR3 DNA is TGCGCCAGCAGCCAAGATGAGCGGGGCAATCAGCCCCAGCATTTT. Its protein product is CASSQDERGNQPQHF.

This chain connects TRBV4-3 to TRBJ1-6; 9 positions match TRBD1. V was pared by 1 base and J by 8 bases, with 6 bases of the junction left unmatched. The CDR3 spans 16 residues. The germline CDR1 and CDR2 sequences are LGHNA and YSLEER. The CDR3 sequence: CASSQAPGQGYSPLHF. As DNA, the CDR3 is TGCGCCAGCAGCCAAGCCCCGGGACAGGGATATTCACCCCTCCACTTT.

The chain recombines TRBV27 with TRBJ2-7; no clear D. V gave up 0 bases and J gave up 0 bases, with 12 bases separating them. Germline CDR1 and CDR2: MNHEY and SMNVEV (reference sequence). The CDR3 loop spans 16 amino acids. In DNA, the CDR3 is TGTGCCAGCAGTTTATCGGTCAGCGATATCTCCTACGAGCAGTACTTC. Encoded protein: CASSLSVSDISYEQYF.

The chain is built from TRBV7-9 and TRBJ2-2, with D possibly being TRBD2 (6 bases). The CDR3 loop spans 16 amino acids. V lost 5 bases and J 6 bases, leaving 19 bases between the germline ends. Looked up from germline, CDR1 is SEHNR and CDR2 is FQNEAQ (reference sequence). CDR3 sequence (DNA): TGTGCCAGCAGCCCCCTCGCGGGGTACGGGGCCGGGGAGCTGTTTTTT. It is translated as CASSPLAGYGAGELFF.

The rearrangement joins TRBV9 to TRBJ2-3; possibly TRBD2 for D (7 bases). CDR3 length: 16 amino acids. The V gene lost 4 bases and the J gene lost 1 base, with 16 bases spanning the gap. Germline V gene sequence: CDR1 SGDLS, CDR2 YYNGEE. CDR3 sequence: CASSPQGTTRTDTQYF. In nucleotides, the CDR3 is TGTGCCAGCAGCCCCCAGGGGACTACACGCACAGATACGCAGTATTTT.

The chain carries TRBV28 and TRBJ2-1; possible D gene TRBD1, 5 bases. The CDR3 extends over 13 amino acids. Per the germline V gene, CDR1 is MDHEN and CDR2 is SYDVKM. V shed 3 bases and J shed 5 bases, with 8 bases lying between them. CDR3 in DNA: TGTGCCAGCAGTTTTATAGGGGACAATGAGCAGTTCTTC. Translation gives CASSFIGDNEQFF.

This clone occurred once. V and J are TRBV6-5 and TRBJ2-7; possible D gene TRBD1, 5 bases. The germline CDR1 and CDR2 sequences are MNHEY and SVGAGI. The CDR3 is 11 amino acids. Between the trimmed V and J ends, which lost 8 bases and 6 bases, there was a span of 11 bases. CDR3 coding DNA: TGTGCCAGCGATCAGGGCGGCGAGCAGTACTTC. It codes for CASDQGGEQYF.

V gene TRBV27 combines with J gene TRBJ2-7; the D gene is possibly TRBD2 (6 bases). CDR3 length: 16 residues. Germline lookup yields CDR1 MNHEY and CDR2 SMNVEV (reference sequence). V was pared by 5 bases and J by 2 bases, with 19 bases between. CDR3 in DNA: TGTGCCAGCAGTCCTAACCTCCGGGACTCTACCTACGAGCAGTACTTC. Translated, it gives CASSPNLRDSTYEQYF.

The V call is TRBV5-1, the J call TRBJ2-5; D possibly corresponds to TRBD1 (7 bases). V was pared by 3 bases and J by 2 bases, with 17 bases between. The length of the CDR3 is 16 residues. Per germline, CDR1 SGHRS and CDR2 YFSETQ. The chain's CDR3 is CASSYQGGASQETQYF. CDR3 DNA sequence: TGCGCCAGCAGCTACCAGGGGGGAGCCAGTCAAGAGACCCAGTACTTC.